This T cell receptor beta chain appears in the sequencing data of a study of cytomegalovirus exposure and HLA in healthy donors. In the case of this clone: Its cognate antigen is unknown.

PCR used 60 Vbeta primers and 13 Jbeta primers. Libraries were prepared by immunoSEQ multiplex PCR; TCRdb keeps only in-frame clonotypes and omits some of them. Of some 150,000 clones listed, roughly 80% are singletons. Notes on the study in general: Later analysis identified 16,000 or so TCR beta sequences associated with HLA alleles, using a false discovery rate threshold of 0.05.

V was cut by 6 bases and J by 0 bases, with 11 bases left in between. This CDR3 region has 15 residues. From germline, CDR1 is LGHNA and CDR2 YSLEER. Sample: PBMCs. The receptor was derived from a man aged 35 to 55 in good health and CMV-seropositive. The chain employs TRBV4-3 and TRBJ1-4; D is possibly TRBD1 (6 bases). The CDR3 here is CASSSGVSTNEKLFF. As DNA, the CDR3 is TGCGCCAGCAGTTCAGGGGTTTCAACTAATGAAAAACTGTTTTTT.